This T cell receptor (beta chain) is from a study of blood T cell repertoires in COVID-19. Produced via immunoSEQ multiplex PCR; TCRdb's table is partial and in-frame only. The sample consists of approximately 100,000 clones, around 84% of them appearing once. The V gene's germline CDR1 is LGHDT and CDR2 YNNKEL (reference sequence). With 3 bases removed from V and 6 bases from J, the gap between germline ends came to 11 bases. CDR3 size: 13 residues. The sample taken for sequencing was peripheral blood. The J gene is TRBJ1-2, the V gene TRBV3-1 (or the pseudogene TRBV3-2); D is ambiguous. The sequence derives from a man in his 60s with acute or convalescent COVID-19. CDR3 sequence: CASSHANSDGYTF. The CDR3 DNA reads TGTGCCAGCAGCCACGCAAACAGTGATGGCTACACCTTC.